Sequencing of this T cell receptor beta chain was carried out in a study of cytomegalovirus exposure and HLA in healthy donors. V lost 3 bases and J lost 7; bases outside the gene matches: 11. The germline V gene has CDR1 KGHSH and CDR2 LQKENI. The CDR3 runs 16 residues. PCR primers comprised 60 Vbeta and 13 Jbeta primers. Data came from immunoSEQ multiplex PCR; TCRdb stores just in-frame clones and leaves some out. The sample lists tens of thousands of clones; about 80% were seen once. The clonotype was recovered from a man in his thirties or forties in good health and CMV-seronegative. The sample consisted of PBMCs. This chain links TRBV18 with TRBJ2-2; 7 bases are shared with TRBD2. CDR3 DNA: TGTGCCAGCTCACCTTTTCCGGCGGGAGTTAACGGGGAGCTGTTTTTT. Translated: CASSPFPAGVNGELFF.